Each of the 7 T cell receptor beta chains below was sequenced from the same sample in a study of control samples from healthy donors and cancer patients. The repertoire was sequenced with immunoSEQ multiplex PCR; TCRdb's copy has only in-frame clones and lacks some. The sample lists about 86,000 clones; about 89% were seen once. The specimen sequenced was PBMCs. Receptors originate from a woman in her 50s with colorectal cancer.

The genes are TRBV6-4 and TRBJ1-2; 8 bases agree with TRBD1. CDR1 MRHNA and CDR2 SNTAGT come from the germline V gene. This CDR3 region has 14 residues. With V trimmed by 6 bases and J by 2 bases, 5 bases remained unmatched. The CDR3 DNA reads as TGTGCCAGCAGGGATCGACAGGGGAACTATGGCTACACCTTC. This encodes CASRDRQGNYGYTF.

The chain combines TRBV4-1 with TRBJ2-1, with D hard to call. The germline V gene has CDR1 MGHRA and CDR2 YSYEKL. Trimming removed 1 base from V and 5 bases from J, with 9 bases in between. The CDR3 contains 14 residues. The CDR3 DNA sequence: TGCGCCAGCAGCCAAGCGAGGCAGAACAATGAGCAGTTCTTC. Translated: CASSQARQNNEQFF.

The chain is built from TRBV6-2 or TRBV6-3 and TRBJ2-7, with no clear D. The CDR3 length is 13 residues. V lost 0 bases, J lost 9 bases, and 12 bases lay in between. Germline lookup yields CDR1 MNHEY and CDR2 SVGEGT. The CDR3 loop is CASSYSTSSGQYV. Written as DNA, the CDR3 is TGTGCCAGCAGTTACTCGACCAGCTCCGGGCAGTACGTC.

A few counts support this clone. V is TRBV18 and J is TRBJ1-2, with D perhaps TRBD1 (6 bases). From germline, CDR1 is KGHSH and CDR2 LQKENI. Trimming took 2 bases from V and 2 from J, leaving 9 bases between them. The CDR3 is 14 residues long. CDR3 DNA: TGTGCCAGCTCACCAGGGGGCACCAACTATGGCTACACCTTC. It translates to CASSPGGTNYGYTF.

V usage is TRBV6-5 and J usage is TRBJ1-6; 7 bases are shared with TRBD1. CDR1 is MNHEY, CDR2 SVGAGI, per germline. This CDR3 has 15 residues. Germline trimming cut 6 bases from V and 8 bases from J; bases unmatched to any gene: 10. The CDR3 protein is CASRTRDSAHSPLHF. CDR3 DNA sequence: TGTGCCAGCAGGACCCGGGACAGTGCCCATTCACCCCTCCACTTT.

The rearrangement joins TRBV9 to TRBJ2-1; tentatively, D is TRBD2 (6 bases). The CDR3 is 13 residues long. Trimming removed 0 bases at V and 9 bases at J, with 10 bases between. Germline V CDR1 and CDR2: SGDLS, YYNGEE. The CDR3 DNA follows: TGTGCCAGCAGCGTAGACGTGGGGGGTGAGCAGTTCTTC. Protein: CASSVDVGGEQFF.

In its sample, this clone ranks as large (0.1 to 1%). J is TRBJ1-1 and V is TRBV7-9; TRBD1 agrees at 9 bases. V lost 5 bases and J lost 2; bases outside the gene matches: 12. This CDR3 contains 17 residues. Germline V gene sequence: CDR1 SEHNR, CDR2 FQNEAQ (reference sequence). DNA for the CDR3: TGTGCCAGCAGCCCTGGCGGGACAGGGTCGTTAAACACTGAAGCTTTCTTT. Translated, it gives CASSPGGTGSLNTEAFF. The whole variable domain, remainder taken from reference TRBV7-9 and TRBJ1-1, is DTGVSQNPRHKITKRGQNVTFRCDPISEHNRLYWYRQTLGQGPEFLTYFQNEAQLEKSRLLSDRFSAERPKGSFSTLEIQRTEQGDSAMYLCASSPGGTGSLNTEAFFGQGTRLTVV.